This is a list of T cell receptor beta chains from one sample in a study of T cell responses to AZD1222 COVID-19 vaccine. The protocol was immunoSEQ multiplex PCR, while the TCRdb copy is restricted to in-frame clones and leaves out a portion. The sample yields around 84,000 clones, 70% to 90% seen once. The sample here was peripheral blood, taken on day 0 of AZD1222 vaccination. These receptors were taken from an adult in good health. The CDR3 runs from the conserved cysteine through the conserved F or W. Fields, in order: V gene, D gene, J gene, CDR3 protein, CDR3 DNA. The D gene is left open where the match is weak.

V gene: TRBV18
D gene: .
J gene: TRBJ1-1
CDR3 protein: CASSLARLKTGKNTEAFF
CDR3 DNA: TGTGCCAGCTCCTTAGCGCGGCTGAAAACAGGAAAGAACACTGAAGCTTTCTTT

V gene: TRBV2
D gene: TRBD2
J gene: TRBJ2-3
CDR3 protein: CASGAGVYSTDTQYF
CDR3 DNA: TGTGCCAGCGGAGCGGGAGTGTATAGCACAGATACGCAGTATTTT

V gene: TRBV28
D gene: TRBD1
J gene: TRBJ2-1
CDR3 protein: CASRGQGLGPGHEQFF
CDR3 DNA: TGTGCCAGCAGGGGACAGGGCCTCGGGCCCGGCCATGAGCAGTTCTTC

V gene: TRBV29-1
D gene: .
J gene: TRBJ1-1
CDR3 protein: CSARASGNTEAFF
CDR3 DNA: TGCAGCGCCCGGGCTAGTGGGAACACTGAAGCTTTCTTT

V gene: TRBV3-1/TRBV3-2
D gene: TRBD2
J gene: TRBJ2-7
CDR3 protein: CASSQAGTSGYYEQYF
CDR3 DNA: TGTGCCAGCAGCCAAGCTGGGACTAGCGGCTACTACGAGCAGTACTTC

V gene: TRBV18
D gene: .
J gene: TRBJ2-3
CDR3 protein: CASSLYTDTQYF
CDR3 DNA: TGTGCCAGCTCCTTGTACACAGATACGCAGTATTTT

V gene: TRBV14
D gene: TRBD1
J gene: TRBJ2-6
CDR3 protein: CASSQFGKTWTGGVGANVLTF
CDR3 DNA: TGTGCCAGCAGCCAATTCGGGAAGACTTGGACAGGGGGCGTCGGGGCCAACGTCCTGACTTTC

V gene: TRBV7-6
D gene: .
J gene: TRBJ1-4
CDR3 protein: CASSTQQGINEKLFF
CDR3 DNA: TGTGCCAGCAGCACCCAACAGGGTATTAATGAAAAACTGTTTTTT

V gene: TRBV25-1
D gene: .
J gene: TRBJ2-1
CDR3 protein: CASSAKSYNEQFF
CDR3 DNA: TGTGCCAGCAGCGCCAAGTCCTACAATGAGCAGTTCTTC

V gene: TRBV11-3
D gene: .
J gene: TRBJ2-3
CDR3 protein: CASSPGGPVSTDTQYF
CDR3 DNA: TGTGCCAGCAGCCCCGGGGGCCCGGTTAGCACAGATACGCAGTATTTT

V gene: TRBV10-1
D gene: TRBD1
J gene: TRBJ1-1
CDR3 protein: CASSESGQLTEAFF
CDR3 DNA: TGCGCCAGCAGTGAGTCGGGACAGCTCACTGAAGCTTTCTTT

V gene: TRBV18
D gene: .
J gene: TRBJ1-5
CDR3 protein: CASSPGGNQPQHF
CDR3 DNA: TGTGCCAGCTCACCCGGGGGGAATCAGCCCCAGCATTTT